Shown below are 3 T cell receptor beta chains from a single sample sequenced in a study of T cell repertoires in cytomegalovirus infection. Each CDR3 protein is one row after TCRdb ran MiXCR on the reads. The data contain some 300,000 distinct CDR3 sequences, 15% to 20% of them singletons. The sample taken for sequencing was PBMCs. Receptor source: a human donor in good health (CMV status not recorded). Some clones in this sample may be carry-over from other donors' samples.

This clonotype was picked up many times. The chain has TRBV7-9 and TRBJ2-7, with a tentative D call TRBD1 (5 bases). This CDR3 spans 13 amino acids. V was shortened by 2 bases and J by 7 bases, with 12 bases between the two germline ends. Germline V lookup: CDR1 SEHNR, CDR2 FQNEAQ (reference sequence). CDR3: CASSLLTDREQYF. In DNA form, the CDR3 reads TGTGCCAGCAGCTTATTGACAGACCGGGAGCAGTACTTC.

The CDR3 spells CSVEGSSYGYTF. The CDR3 DNA sequence: TGCAGCGTTGAAGGGTCTAGTTATGGCTACACCTTC. The chain has TRBV29-1 and TRBJ1-2; D is ambiguous. The CDR3 loop spans 12 amino acids. The germline V and J ends were trimmed by 1 base and 5 bases, with 8 bases remaining between them. Germline CDR1 SQVTM, CDR2 ANQGSEA.

This clonotype was detected many times. The chain is built from TRBV12-3 or TRBV12-4 and TRBJ1-2, with D perhaps TRBD1 (5 bases). Between the trimmed V and J ends, which lost 1 base and 4 bases, there was a span of 10 bases. This CDR3 has 14 amino acids. This chain's CDR3 is CASSLEDKIYGYTF. CDR3 DNA sequence: TGTGCCAGCAGTTTAGAGGACAAAATCTATGGCTACACCTTC.